This T cell receptor beta chain stems from a study of blood T cell repertoires in COVID-19. Study-wide background: There were acute and convalescent COVID-19 samples, and they came from the United States, Italy and Spain.

Assignment of participants to cohorts was predicated upon participant-reported clinical history. Authors' processing steps: Nucleated cell counts were estimated from reference gene primer amplification. TCRdb keeps only in-frame clones here, not all; method: immunoSEQ multiplex PCR. V, J and clone size are those of that table, while D and trimming were read from the DNA. The sample has fewer than 450,000 clones; nearly 90% are singletons. V shed 3 bases and J 4 bases; nucleotides not matched to a gene: 8. The V gene's germline CDR1 is MNHNS and CDR2 SASEGT. The length of the CDR3 is 16 residues. The V call is TRBV6-1, the J call TRBJ1-5; 8 bases line up with TRBD1. The sequencing sample was made of PBMCs or T cells enriched from blood (not recorded which). The TCR sequence derives from a woman between 35 and 50 years old with acute COVID-19. This chain's CDR3 is CASSDRRTGQNQPQHF. Here the CDR3 DNA reads TGTGCCAGCAGTGACCGAAGGACAGGGCAAAATCAGCCCCAGCATTTT.